A single sample is the source of the 14 T cell receptor beta chains below, sequenced in a study of T-cell reconstitution after alpha-beta-depleted transplantation in children. A TCRbeta library incorporating unique molecular identifiers was prepared. TCRdb independently ran MiXCR on the PCR reads; one entry per CDR3 protein. The sample has about 270,000 distinct CDR3 sequences, over 8% seen once. The sample was PBMCs from the stem cell graft donor, taken from the stem cell graft. Every receptor here comes from a human donor who donated a stem cell graft to a child with SCID.

This clonotype was seen ten or more times. The chain links TRBV5-1 to TRBJ2-7; TRBD1 agrees at 7 bases. The germline V gene has CDR1 SGHRS and CDR2 YFSETQ. CDR3 length equals 14 residues. Trimming removed 3 bases from V and 3 bases from J; junction bases left unmatched: 6. The CDR3 DNA sequence: TGCGCCAGCAGCTCACAGGGGTCAGGCTACGAGCAGTACTTC. Residues: CASSSQGSGYEQYF.

The chain carries TRBV5-1 and TRBJ1-5; TRBD1 aligns across 9 bases. Losses at the gene ends were 1 base for V and 7 bases for J; bases not matched to a gene: 3. Germline V CDR1 and CDR2: SGHRS, YFSETQ. CDR3 length: 14 amino acids. The CDR3 sequence: CASSLTGGLQPQHF. CDR3 coding DNA: TGCGCCAGCAGCTTGACAGGGGGCCTCCAGCCCCAGCATTTT.

This clonotype was observed at least ten times. The chain uses TRBV6-5 and TRBJ1-1; D possibly corresponds to TRBD1 (5 bases). Trimming shortened V by 7 bases and J by 6 bases, and 21 bases separated the two germline ends. CDR3 length equals 15 residues. The germline V gene encodes CDR1 MNHEY and CDR2 SVGAGI. The CDR3 nucleotides are TGTGCCAGCACACTAGGGGTTGGGGTTCAAGCTGAAGCTTTCTTT. Amino acid sequence: CASTLGVGVQAEAFF.

CDR3 coding DNA: TGCGCCAGCAGCTACACAGCCGATCTTGAGCAGTTCTTC. The encoded protein is CASSYTADLEQFF. The chain couples TRBV5-1 to TRBJ2-1; no firm D call. The germline V gene encodes CDR1 SGHRS and CDR2 YFSETQ. The V end was cut by 3 bases, the J end by 9 bases, with 13 bases between. This CDR3 region has 13 residues.

This clonotype was counted ten times or more. The chain couples TRBV6-5 to TRBJ2-3; tentatively, D is TRBD1 or TRBD2 (6 bases each). Between the trimmed V and J ends, which lost 0 bases and 0 bases, there was a span of 10 bases. This CDR3 is 16 amino acids long. The germline CDR1 and CDR2 sequences are MNHEY and SVGAGI. Here the CDR3 DNA reads TGTGCCAGCAGTTACTCGAGGGGGGCCAGCACAGATACGCAGTATTTT. Translated: CASSYSRGASTDTQYF.

The chain joins TRBV3-1 to TRBJ1-2, with D tentatively TRBD1 (6 bases). The CDR3 totals 14 residues. V was trimmed by 2 bases and J by 4 bases, leaving 11 bases between them. Germline values: CDR1 LGHDT, CDR2 YNNKEL (reference sequence). The CDR3: CASSQQQGSYGYTF. In DNA form, the CDR3 reads TGTGCCAGCAGCCAACAACAGGGAAGCTATGGCTACACCTTC.

This clonotype has just a few counts. The J gene is TRBJ2-2, the V gene TRBV5-6; unclear D gene. V was shortened by 3 bases and J by 4 bases, with 10 bases between the two germline ends. Germline-derived CDR1 and CDR2 are SGHDT and YYEEEE. This CDR3 spans 14 amino acids. CDR3 DNA: TGTGCCAGCAGCTCCCTATGGTTCACCGGGGAGCTGTTTTTT. Translated, it gives CASSSLWFTGELFF. The complete variable domain, with remaining parts taken from reference TRBV5-6 and TRBJ2-2, reads DAGVTQSPTHLIKTRGQQVTLRCSPKSGHDTVSWYQQALGQGPQFIFQYYEEEERQRGNFPDRFSGHQFPNYSSELNVNALLLGDSALYLCASSSLWFTGELFFGEGSRLTVL.

This rearrangement joins TRBV10-1 to TRBJ2-3; 7 bases fit TRBD1. Germline CDR1 WNHNN, CDR2 SYGVQD (reference sequence). CDR3 length: 15 amino acids. Trimming cost V 3 bases and J 1 base; bases outside gene matches: 4. The chain's CDR3 is CASSDRDSGTDTQYF. The CDR3 bases are TGCGCCAGCAGTGACAGGGACAGCGGCACAGATACGCAGTATTTT.

V and J are TRBV5-6 and TRBJ1-1, with D perhaps TRBD1 (5 bases). The CDR3 sequence is 16 residues long. The V and J ends lost 1 base and 6 bases respectively, with 19 bases between them. Germline V gene sequence: CDR1 SGHDT, CDR2 YYEEEE. The CDR3 sequence is CASSLKAVFAGSEAFF. CDR3 in DNA: TGTGCCAGCAGCTTGAAAGCGGTTTTCGCAGGGTCTGAAGCTTTCTTT.

This clonotype has a handful of counts. This chain uses TRBV29-1 with TRBJ2-1; D is unresolved. Trimming removed 6 bases from V and 5 bases from J, with 14 bases in between. Per the germline V gene, CDR1 is SQVTM and CDR2 is ANQGSEA. This CDR3 region has 13 residues. CDR3 in DNA: TGCAGCGTAGCAGGAGCACCTAACAATGAGCAGTTCTTC. Its protein is CSVAGAPNNEQFF.

This clonotype occurred a few times. The chain carries TRBV12-3 or TRBV12-4 and TRBJ2-5; TRBD1 agrees at 7 bases. Trimming removed 5 bases from V and 4 bases from J; junction bases left unmatched: 7. This CDR3 has 14 residues. CDR3 coding DNA: TGTGCCAGCAGTCCGACAGGGTCCACAGAGACCCAGTACTTC. This encodes CASSPTGSTETQYF.

The J gene is TRBJ2-7, the V gene TRBV20-1, with 14 bases matching TRBD2. V trimming: 6 bases; J trimming: 0 bases; junction bases outside the gene matches: 7. The CDR3 is made up of 16 amino acids. Germline lookup yields CDR1 DFQATT and CDR2 SNEGSKA (reference sequence). This chain's CDR3 is CSATGTSGGSSYEQYF. DNA for the CDR3: TGCAGTGCAACCGGGACTAGCGGGGGCAGCTCCTACGAGCAGTACTTC.

This clonotype was recorded at least ten times. The gene calls are TRBV5-1 and TRBJ2-1; no clear D gene. The germline gives CDR1 SGHRS, CDR2 YFSETQ. This CDR3 is 14 amino acids long. Trimming stripped 4 bases from V and 7 bases from J, with 15 bases between. The CDR3 loop is CASSEYLGLNEQFF. The CDR3 DNA sequence: TGCGCCAGCAGCGAATACTTAGGCCTGAATGAGCAGTTCTTC.

The V call is TRBV5-5, the J call TRBJ2-3, with D maybe TRBD1 (6 bases). The CDR3 length is 14 residues. The V end lost 4 bases, the J end lost 5 bases, and 14 bases lay between the germline ends. Germline values: CDR1 SGHKS, CDR2 YYEKEE (reference sequence). The CDR3 spells CASSTYAGVDTQYF. For the CDR3, the DNA is TGTGCCAGCAGCACCTATGCAGGGGTAGATACGCAGTATTTT.